The 20 T cell receptor beta chains given below trace back to one sample, sequenced in a study of post-analysis software for immune sequencing data. Study outcomes and limitations: The study found TRBV5-6, TRBV5-1 and TRBV20-1 among 4 or 5 TRBV segments more frequent in patients than controls.

cDNA libraries for TCR beta contained unique molecular identifiers. MiXCR, run by TCRdb on the PCR reads, gives a single entry per CDR3 protein. The sample comprises roughly 580,000 distinct CDR3 sequences, 40% to 50% of which are singletons, and about 1.5% rests with the top ten. The antigens for these receptors are not known. Source material: blood. These receptors came from a girl aged 5-17 years with multiple sclerosis.

The rearrangement links TRBV12-3 or TRBV12-4 to TRBJ2-7; 14 nucleotides align to TRBD2. The junction had 6 bases not matched to a gene; V was cut back by 1 base and J by 1 base. The CDR3 loop spans 18 amino acids. CDR3 DNA sequence: TGTGCCAGCAGTTTAGGACTAGCGGGAGGGCTCCAATCCTACGAGCAGTACTTC. Translating gives CASSLGLAGGLQSYEQYF.

V is TRBV12-3 or TRBV12-4 and J is TRBJ2-3; tentatively, D is TRBD2 (6 bases). Trimming stripped 0 bases from V and 6 bases from J, with 10 bases between. This CDR3 contains 14 residues. Here the CDR3 reads CASSLAGEDDTQYF. The DNA of the CDR3 is TGTGCCAGCAGTTTAGCGGGGGAGGACGATACGCAGTATTTT.

Only a few counts were recorded for this clonotype. The V and J genes are TRBV5-1 and TRBJ2-3; no reliable D call. Trimming pared 5 bases from V and 4 bases from J, leaving 11 bases between. Germline CDR1 reads SGHRS; CDR2 reads YFSETQ. The CDR3 runs to 13 residues. The CDR3: CASRAREPDTQYF. The CDR3 coding sequence is TGCGCCAGCAGGGCCCGTGAACCAGATACGCAGTATTTT.

The chain is built from TRBV6-4 and TRBJ1-2; D is undetermined. Germline CDR1 MRHNA, CDR2 SNTAGT. This CDR3 contains 14 residues. The ends were cut back, 0 bases at V and 0 bases at J, with 5 bases in the middle. The CDR3 DNA reads as TGTGCCAGCAGTGACTCGAAGACTAACTATGGCTACACCTTC. As protein: CASSDSKTNYGYTF.

CDR3 region: CASSPKVGNTEAFF. The CDR3 DNA reads TGTGCCAGCAGCCCAAAGGTTGGGAACACTGAAGCTTTCTTT. The chain couples TRBV7-9 to TRBJ1-1; D ambiguous. V was trimmed by 5 bases and J by 1 base, leaving 11 bases between them. Per germline, CDR1 SEHNR and CDR2 FQNEAQ (reference sequence). This CDR3 has 14 amino acids.

In its sample, this clonotype was seen a few times. V and J are TRBV12-3 or TRBV12-4 and TRBJ2-1, with 10 bases lining up with TRBD2. The CDR3 has 15 residues. J was trimmed by 8 bases and V by 5 bases; bases with no gene match: 9. CDR3 amino acids: CASSLPSGRSDEQFF. The DNA of the CDR3 is TGTGCCAGCAGTCTCCCTAGCGGGAGATCGGATGAGCAGTTCTTC.

The gene calls are TRBV20-1 and TRBJ2-1; D is unresolved. The CDR3 spans 13 residues. The V and J ends lost 4 bases and 4 bases respectively, with 11 bases between them. Germline assignment: CDR1 DFQATT and CDR2 SNEGSKA (reference sequence). For the CDR3, the DNA is TGCAGTGCTAATCGGGCCTCTTACAATGAGCAGTTCTTC. It codes for CSANRASYNEQFF.

The table lists this clonotype with a few counts. The chain employs TRBV5-1 and TRBJ1-2; D possibly corresponds to TRBD1 (6 bases). This CDR3 is 17 amino acids long. The germline CDR1 and CDR2 sequences are SGHRS and YFSETQ. The V end lost 0 bases, the J end lost 2 bases, and 17 bases lay between the germline ends. As DNA, the CDR3 is TGCGCCAGCAGCTTGGGCCCCGGGTTGACAGGCAACTATGGCTACACCTTC. Translating gives CASSLGPGLTGNYGYTF.

In nucleotides, the CDR3 is TGCAGTGCCAGGGAGCTCACAGATACGCAGTATTTT. Its translation: CSARELTDTQYF. The chain uses TRBV20-1 and TRBJ2-3, with D perhaps matching TRBD1 or TRBD2 (5 bases each). Trimming took off 6 bases at V and 2 bases at J, with 9 bases between the two ends. The germline CDR1 and CDR2 sequences are DFQATT and SNEGSKA (reference sequence). The length of the CDR3 is 12 residues.

Concerning this clonotype itself: One end of the junction is discordant with germline, which a read error may explain. CDR3 protein: CAGSLDGISTDTQYF. The CDR3 nucleotides read TGTGCCGGCAGTTTGGACGGAATTAGCACAGATACGCAGTATTTT. The rearrangement uses TRBV12-3 or TRBV12-4 and TRBJ2-3, with D hard to call. The CDR3 contains 15 residues.

This clonotype turned up a few times. The V call is TRBV12-3 or TRBV12-4, the J call TRBJ2-3; D unresolved. The CDR3 spans 12 residues. Trimming removed 5 bases at V and 11 bases at J, with 14 bases between. CDR3 DNA: TGTGCCAGCAGTGTGTACGAAGCTATGCAGTATTTT. It yields the protein CASSVYEAMQYF.

This clonotype turned up a few times. J is TRBJ1-2 and V is TRBV12-3 or TRBV12-4, with D unclear. V was clipped by 4 bases and J by 6 bases, with 12 bases between them. The CDR3 runs to 13 residues. CDR3 sequence reads: CASSSLTPHGYTF. The CDR3 bases are TGTGCCAGCAGTTCCCTCACCCCTCATGGCTACACCTTC.

The chain combines TRBV12-3 or TRBV12-4 with TRBJ2-1; possibly TRBD1 for D (6 bases). The CDR3 is made up of 14 amino acids. The V gene lost 10 bases and the J gene lost 0 bases, with 13 bases spanning the gap. The CDR3 spells CANQGSSSYNEQFF. CDR3 DNA: TGTGCCAATCAGGGGTCTAGCTCCTACAATGAGCAGTTCTTC.

The chain couples TRBV5-1 to TRBJ1-2, with 7 bases identical to TRBD1. The CDR3 has 13 residues. V shed 6 bases and J 6 bases; nucleotides not matched to a gene: 8. The germline V gene encodes CDR1 SGHRS and CDR2 YFSETQ. In DNA, the CDR3 is TGCGCCAGCAACCACGGGACAGACGATGGCTACACCTTC. The encoded protein is CASNHGTDDGYTF.

The chain links TRBV4-2 to TRBJ2-4; D not resolved. The CDR3 is 13 amino acids. Looked up from germline, CDR1 is LGHNA and CDR2 is YNFKEQ. Trimming took 5 bases from V and 8 from J, leaving 13 bases between them. In DNA form, the CDR3 reads TGTGCCAGCAGCGAAAAGATTGGGGACATTCAGTACTTC. Its protein is CASSEKIGDIQYF.

This rearrangement joins TRBV12-3 or TRBV12-4 to TRBJ2-1; no reliable D call. V lost 10 bases to trimming and J lost 6 bases, with 13 bases between them. CDR3 length equals 12 residues. CDR3 sequence (DNA): TGTGCCATCCACCCAAATGGCAATGAGCAGTTCTTC. Translating gives CAIHPNGNEQFF.

The sample holds a few counts of this clonotype. The chain employs TRBV6-6 and TRBJ1-6, with D possibly being TRBD1 (6 bases). The germline V gene encodes CDR1 MNHNY and CDR2 SVGAGI (reference sequence). CDR3 length equals 15 residues. V dropped 2 bases and J dropped 7 bases, with 12 bases sitting between them. The CDR3 coding sequence is TGTGCCAGCAGTTACGAGACAGGACAAAATTCACCCCTCCACTTT. It is translated as CASSYETGQNSPLHF.

This CDR3 reads CICYQGTDTQYF. The CDR3 DNA reads as TGCATCTGCTATCAGGGAACAGATACGCAGTATTTT. The rearrangement links TRBV20-1 to TRBJ2-3, with D perhaps matching TRBD1 (5 bases). Looked up from germline, CDR1 is DFQATT and CDR2 is SNEGSKA (reference sequence). The CDR3 has 12 residues.

This clonotype was found a few times. A much larger clone differs from this one at a single base, so this may be a read error. This chain uses TRBV5-4 with TRBJ2-7; the D is unclear. The CDR3 contains 13 residues. Between the trimmed V and J ends, which lost 0 bases and 3 bases, there was a span of 7 bases. Looked up from germline, CDR1 is SGHNT and CDR2 is YYREEE (reference sequence). CDR3: CASSLDSFYEQYF. The CDR3 DNA reads as TGTGCCAGCAGCTTGGACAGCTTCTACGAGCAGTACTTC. The full variable domain, rest sourced from reference TRBV5-4 and TRBJ2-7, is ETGVTQSPTHLIKTRGQQVTLRCSSQSGHNTVSWYQQALGQGPQFIFQYYREEENGRGNFPPRFSGLQFPNYSSELNVNALELDDSALYLCASSLDSFYEQYFGPGTRLTVT.

The rearrangement joins TRBV20-1 to TRBJ2-7, with D possibly matching TRBD2 (6 bases). The length of the CDR3 is 13 residues. Trimming shortened V by 0 bases and J by 3 bases, and 9 bases separated the two germline ends. CDR1 and CDR2 from the germline V gene are DFQATT and SNEGSKA (reference sequence). The chain's CDR3 is CSARDPGSYEQYF. DNA for the CDR3: TGCAGTGCTAGAGATCCCGGGAGCTACGAGCAGTACTTC.